This passage covers 30 T cell receptor beta chains from one sample sequenced in a study of T cell responses to AZD1222 COVID-19 vaccine. Only in-frame clones appear in the TCRdb table, and some are missing; sequencing was by immunoSEQ multiplex PCR. This sample carries about 100,000 clones, 88% of them seen once, and the ten largest clones take more than 1.5%. Sequences were derived from peripheral blood, sampled on day 0 of AZD1222 vaccination. The receptors were sampled from an adult in good health.

This chain links TRBV19 with TRBJ2-1; 8 bases are a match to TRBD1. Trimming took 10 bases from V and 12 from J; bases not matched to a gene: 8. CDR1 and CDR2 (germline): LNHDA, SQIVND (reference sequence). The CDR3 runs to 11 residues. CDR3 region: CATRGQGWQFF. Written as DNA, the CDR3 is TGTGCCACCCGAGGACAGGGATGGCAGTTCTTC.

V gene TRBV28 combines with J gene TRBJ2-7, with D unclear. The CDR3 contains 13 residues. Trimming took off 4 bases at V and 4 bases at J, with 11 bases between the two ends. The germline V gene has CDR1 MDHEN and CDR2 SYDVKM. CDR3 DNA sequence: TGTGCCAGCAGTTCGGCACAGACTTACGAGCAGTACTTC. It yields the protein CASSSAQTYEQYF.

This clone has just one count. CDR3 in amino acids: CASGSRPRDGSYEQYF. The CDR3 DNA follows: TGTGCTAGTGGTTCCCGACCGCGGGACGGCTCCTACGAGCAGTACTTC. The V gene is TRBV12-5, the J gene TRBJ2-7; a possible D gene is TRBD2 (6 bases). The CDR3 consists of 16 residues. Between the trimmed V and J ends, which lost 4 bases and 0 bases, there was a span of 16 bases. Germline-derived CDR1 and CDR2 are LGHNT and FRNRAP.

The chain uses TRBV19 and TRBJ2-1; 10 bases agree with TRBD1. Germline CDR1 reads LNHDA; CDR2 reads SQIVND (reference sequence). J lost 2 bases, V lost 8 bases, and 9 bases had no gene match. The CDR3 totals 16 residues. The CDR3 DNA reads as TGTGCCAGTCGCTCGTGGGGGACAGGGGCCTACAATGAGCAGTTCTTC. Its protein product is CASRSWGTGAYNEQFF.

The chain combines TRBV28 with TRBJ1-6, with D unclear. V lost 10 bases, J lost 6 bases, and 13 bases lay in between. The CDR3 sequence is 13 residues long. Germline V CDR1 and CDR2: MDHEN, SYDVKM. CDR3 loop: CATTRAFNSPLHF. The CDR3 coding sequence is TGTGCCACAACGAGGGCCTTTAATTCACCCCTCCACTTT.

The chain couples TRBV19 to TRBJ1-1; D call uncertain. With 3 bases removed from V and 2 bases from J, the gap between germline ends came to 13 bases. The CDR3 loop spans 15 amino acids. CDR1 is LNHDA and CDR2 is SQIVND in the germline V gene (reference sequence). The CDR3 here is CASSIVGLGNTEAFF. CDR3 nucleotides: TGTGCCAGTAGTATCGTCGGACTGGGAAACACTGAAGCTTTCTTT.

V is TRBV18 and J is TRBJ2-3; 7 bases align to TRBD2. Germline V gene sequence: CDR1 KGHSH, CDR2 LQKENI. Trimming took 3 bases from V and 3 from J; bases not matched to a gene: 12. This CDR3 contains 17 residues. CDR3 sequence: CASSPNLGRFETDTQYF. Here the CDR3 DNA reads TGTGCCAGCTCACCCAACCTCGGGAGGTTCGAAACAGATACGCAGTATTTT.

V gene TRBV15 combines with J gene TRBJ1-4, with D possibly being TRBD1 (5 bases). V gave up 0 bases and J gave up 0 bases, with 17 bases separating them. CDR1 is LNHNV and CDR2 is YYDKDF in the germline V gene (reference sequence). CDR3 size: 19 residues. The CDR3 coding sequence is TGTGCCACCAGCAGAGATCGTGGGGGGAAAGCCGCAACTAATGAAAAACTGTTTTTT. It translates to CATSRDRGGKAATNEKLFF.

The chain recombines TRBV2 with TRBJ2-7; TRBD1 is a possible D gene (6 bases). The germline V gene encodes CDR1 SNHLY and CDR2 FYNNEI. The ends were cut back, 5 bases at V and 0 bases at J, with 11 bases in the middle. This CDR3 region has 14 residues. The CDR3 protein is CASSLRDTSYEQYF. The CDR3 region has the DNA TGTGCCAGCAGTCTCCGGGACACCTCCTACGAGCAGTACTTC.

This sequence joins TRBV18 and TRBJ1-4, with TRBD1 matching 11 bases. Germline-derived CDR1 and CDR2 are KGHSH and LQKENI. Unmatched junction bases numbered 6, after V lost 6 bases and J lost 3 bases. The CDR3 loop spans 16 amino acids. CDR3: CASSPDRGLANEKLFF. In DNA, the CDR3 is TGTGCCAGCTCTCCGGACAGGGGGCTAGCTAATGAAAAACTGTTTTTT.

The chain combines TRBV28 with TRBJ1-1; D remains unclear. This CDR3 is 12 amino acids long. Deletions cut 5 bases from V and 1 base from J, with 5 bases between. CDR1 is MDHEN, CDR2 SYDVKM, per germline. CDR3 sequence: CASSPANTEAFF. In DNA, the CDR3 is TGTGCCAGCAGTCCAGCGAACACTGAAGCTTTCTTT.

In this sample, this clone turned up a few times. This rearrangement joins TRBV29-1 to TRBJ2-7; D gene uncertain. Between the trimmed V and J ends, which lost 6 bases and 1 base, there was a span of 19 bases. Germline V gene sequence: CDR1 SQVTM, CDR2 ANQGSEA. The CDR3 length is 15 residues. The CDR3 DNA is TGCAGCGTAAAAAGGGCGCCAGGCGAGTCCTACGAGCAGTACTTC. Its translation is CSVKRAPGESYEQYF.

This chain joins TRBV27 and TRBJ1-2, with 11 bases aligning to TRBD1. Losses at the gene ends were 6 bases for V and 3 bases for J; bases not matched to a gene: 9. Per germline, CDR1 MNHEY and CDR2 SMNVEV (reference sequence). The CDR3 sequence is 16 residues long. In DNA form, the CDR3 reads TGTGCCAGCAGACCGCGGACAGGGGGCCTTCACTATGGCTACACCTTC. This translates into CASRPRTGGLHYGYTF.

This clone was counted a single time. Here the CDR3 DNA reads TGTGCCAGCAGACTCGGATCAACTAATGAAAAACTGTTTTTT. As protein: CASRLGSTNEKLFF. The chain joins TRBV2 to TRBJ1-4; no firm D call. The CDR3 totals 14 residues. The V and J ends lost 6 bases and 0 bases respectively, with 8 bases between them. Looked up from germline, CDR1 is SNHLY and CDR2 is FYNNEI.

This rearrangement joins TRBV7-9 to TRBJ1-6; D not certain. Germline CDR1 reads SEHNR; CDR2 reads FQNEAQ (reference sequence). The ends were cut back, 1 base at V and 3 bases at J, with 7 bases in the middle. CDR3 length: 15 amino acids. For the CDR3, the DNA is TGTGCCAGCAGCTTAGTGGCAGGCTATAATTCACCCCTCCACTTT. The encoded protein is CASSLVAGYNSPLHF.

The chain couples TRBV5-4 to TRBJ1-1; the D gene is possibly TRBD1 (6 bases). Germline CDR1 reads SGHNT; CDR2 reads YYREEE (reference sequence). V was clipped by 4 bases and J by 1 base, with 17 bases between them. This CDR3 spans 16 amino acids. CDR3 protein: CASSPDRRWKNTEAFF. The CDR3 nucleotides are TGTGCCAGCAGCCCCGACAGGAGGTGGAAGAACACTGAAGCTTTCTTT.

This rearrangement joins TRBV11-2 to TRBJ1-5; the D gene is possibly TRBD1 (6 bases). Germline lookup yields CDR1 SGHAT and CDR2 FQNNGV. This CDR3 region has 15 residues. Between the trimmed V and J ends, which lost 5 bases and 0 bases, there was a span of 11 bases. CDR3 sequence: CASSIRTDSNQPQHF. The CDR3 bases are TGTGCCAGCAGCATCAGGACAGATAGCAATCAGCCCCAGCATTTT.

The V call is TRBV28, the J call TRBJ1-5; no firm D call. Germline V gene data show CDR1 as MDHEN and CDR2 as SYDVKM. The CDR3 covers 16 residues. The V end lost 7 bases, the J end lost 0 bases, and 16 bases lay between the germline ends. The CDR3 protein is CASTPGRLRSNQPQHF. CDR3 nucleotides: TGTGCCAGCACCCCTGGCCGTTTGCGTAGCAATCAGCCCCAGCATTTT.

The V call is TRBV5-4, the J call TRBJ2-5; D is undetermined. Germline CDR1 and CDR2: SGHNT and YYREEE (reference sequence). The CDR3 loop spans 13 amino acids. V gave up 6 bases and J gave up 2 bases, with 11 bases separating them. The CDR3 is CASKVVGQETQYF. For the CDR3, the DNA is TGTGCCAGCAAGGTGGTGGGGCAAGAGACCCAGTACTTC.

This sequence joins TRBV21-1 and TRBJ1-4. TRBV21-1 represents a pseudogene. This CDR3 spans 19 amino acids. CDR3 sequence reads: CASSKERGFGRARGEKLFF. CDR3 nucleotides: TGTGCCAGCAGCAAAGAACGGGGTTTTGGCAGGGCGAGGGGTGAAAAACTGTTTTTT.

This chain uses TRBV28 with TRBJ1-1; D remains unclear. V dropped 11 bases and J dropped 0 bases, with 16 bases sitting between them. The germline V gene encodes CDR1 MDHEN and CDR2 SYDVKM. This CDR3 comprises 14 residues. The CDR3 sequence is CASLPPGLNTEAFF. The CDR3 region has the DNA TGTGCCTCCCTCCCTCCAGGCCTGAACACTGAAGCTTTCTTT.

The V gene is TRBV4-2, the J gene TRBJ2-3; D remains ambiguous. Trimming took 0 bases from V and 1 from J, leaving 5 bases between them. Germline CDR1 reads LGHNA; CDR2 reads YNFKEQ. The CDR3 extends over 14 amino acids. CDR3 sequence reads: CASSQDRGTDTQYF. The CDR3 nucleotides are TGTGCCAGCAGCCAAGACAGAGGCACAGATACGCAGTATTTT.

The genes are TRBV19 and TRBJ2-4; D possibly matches TRBD1 or TRBD2 (5 bases each). V dropped 5 bases and J dropped 6 bases, with 20 bases sitting between them. Per the germline V gene, CDR1 is LNHDA and CDR2 is SQIVND (reference sequence). This CDR3 is built from 16 residues. The CDR3 DNA reads as TGTGCCAGTAGTTTTGGGACGGCCCAACTAAGAAACATTCAGTACTTC. The encoded protein is CASSFGTAQLRNIQYF.

V gene TRBV28 combines with J gene TRBJ1-4; TRBD1 agrees at 8 bases. From germline, CDR1 is MDHEN and CDR2 SYDVKM. CDR3 length equals 16 residues. After removal of 5 bases from V and 8 bases from J, the junction contained 13 bases not matched to a gene. CDR3 sequence: CASSTGGSWLGEKLFF. The DNA for the CDR3 is TGTGCCAGCAGTACAGGGGGGTCGTGGCTTGGGGAAAAACTGTTTTTT.

The rearrangement joins TRBV5-1 to TRBJ1-1; 7 bases match TRBD1. This CDR3 is 14 amino acids long. Losses at the gene ends were 3 bases for V and 0 bases for J; bases not matched to a gene: 2. Germline V gene data show CDR1 as SGHRS and CDR2 as YFSETQ. The CDR3 spells CASSSGQLNTEAFF. In nucleotides, the CDR3 is TGCGCCAGCAGCTCGGGACAGCTGAACACTGAAGCTTTCTTT. The whole variable domain, filled in from reference TRBV5-1 and TRBJ1-1, reads KAGVTQTPRYLIKTRGQQVTLSCSPISGHRSVSWYQQTPGQGLQFLFEYFSETQRNKGNFPGRFSGRQFSNSRSEMNVSTLELGDSALYLCASSSGQLNTEAFFGQGTRLTVV.

The gene calls are TRBV7-8 and TRBJ1-4; TRBD1 might be the D (5 bases). The length of the CDR3 is 16 residues. Deletions cut 3 bases from V and 7 bases from J, with 18 bases between. Germline CDR1 is SGHVS and CDR2 is FQNEAQ. Here the CDR3 reads CASSFRTGTGGEKLFF. Here the CDR3 DNA reads TGTGCCAGCAGCTTTCGAACCGGGACCGGTGGTGAAAAACTGTTTTTT.

The chain is built from TRBV4-3 and TRBJ1-3; D is perhaps TRBD1 (5 bases). Deletions cut 0 bases from V and 4 bases from J, with 16 bases between. Germline assignment: CDR1 LGHNA and CDR2 YSLEER. This CDR3 region has 17 residues. The CDR3 region is CASSQDLTTWGGNTIYF. In DNA, the CDR3 is TGCGCCAGCAGCCAAGACCTAACGACCTGGGGCGGAAACACCATATATTTT.

The gene calls are TRBV7-8 and TRBJ1-1; D not certain. The CDR3 consists of 13 residues. The ends were cut back, 6 bases at V and 7 bases at J, with 15 bases in the middle. Germline values: CDR1 SGHVS, CDR2 FQNEAQ. CDR3: CASSAPPAGEAFF. Written as DNA, the CDR3 is TGTGCCAGCAGTGCACCCCCGGCAGGTGAAGCTTTCTTT.

The rearrangement uses TRBV4-1 and TRBJ2-7; 13 nucleotides match TRBD2. Germline V gene data show CDR1 as MGHRA and CDR2 as YSYEKL. The CDR3 loop spans 16 amino acids. Trimming at V came to 3 bases and at J to 4 bases, leaving 6 bases not matched to a gene. The CDR3: CASSHGGLAGRYEQYF. Written as DNA, the CDR3 is TGCGCCAGCAGCCATGGGGGACTAGCGGGACGGTACGAGCAGTACTTC.

This sequence joins TRBV18 and TRBJ2-7, with TRBD2 matching 11 bases. V lost 5 bases and J lost 0; bases outside the gene matches: 3. The CDR3 is 15 residues long. The germline V gene encodes CDR1 KGHSH and CDR2 LQKENI. The CDR3: CASSFTSGSSYEQYF. CDR3 nucleotides: TGTGCCAGCTCATTTACTAGCGGGAGCTCCTACGAGCAGTACTTC. Full variable domain (missing parts from reference TRBV18 and TRBJ2-7): NAGVMQNPRHLVRRRGQEARLRCSPMKGHSHVYWYRQLPEEGLKFMVYLQKENIIDESGMPKERFSAEFPKEGPSILRIQQVVRGDSAAYFCASSFTSGSSYEQYFGPGTRLTVT.